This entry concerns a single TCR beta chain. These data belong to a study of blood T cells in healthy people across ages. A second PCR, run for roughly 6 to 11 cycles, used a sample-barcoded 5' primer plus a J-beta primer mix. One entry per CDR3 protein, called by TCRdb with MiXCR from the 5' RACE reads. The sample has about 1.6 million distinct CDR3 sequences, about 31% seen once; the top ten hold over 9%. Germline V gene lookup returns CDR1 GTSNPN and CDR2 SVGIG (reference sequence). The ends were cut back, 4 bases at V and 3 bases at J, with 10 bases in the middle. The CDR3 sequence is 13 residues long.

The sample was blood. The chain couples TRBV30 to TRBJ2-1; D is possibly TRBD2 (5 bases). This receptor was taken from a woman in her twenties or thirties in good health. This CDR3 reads CAWKDSVYNEQFF. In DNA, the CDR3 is TGTGCCTGGAAGGACTCTGTCTACAATGAGCAGTTCTTC.